The following is a T cell receptor beta chain sequence with its context. What it binds is unknown. This record comes from a study of cytomegalovirus exposure and HLA in healthy donors. From the roughly 120-subject validation cohort, which was separate from the roughly 700-subject first cohort, the donors were drawn. Trimming left V 3 bases short and J 6 bases short, with 12 bases between. This CDR3 region has 13 residues. CDR1 is SGDLS, CDR2 YYNGEE, per germline. Produced via immunoSEQ multiplex PCR; TCRdb's table is partial and in-frame only. The sample contains 150,000 to 200,000 clones, about four fifths of which appear only once. Overall study findings and caveats: The majority of TCR sequences were rare, yet some public TCRs appeared in many donors. The study put under 200 TCR beta chains on its list as cytomegalovirus-associated.

The chain combines TRBV9 with TRBJ1-2, with D tentatively TRBD1 (5 bases). The clonotype was recovered from a woman younger than 35 in good health and CMV-seropositive. The sample taken for sequencing was PBMCs. CDR3 sequence reads: CASSDDSIHGYTF. CDR3 sequence (DNA): TGTGCCAGCAGCGACGACAGCATCCATGGCTACACCTTC. Supplemented by reference TRBV9 and TRBJ1-2, the full variable domain reads DSGVTQTPKHLITATGQRVTLRCSPRSGDLSVYWYQQSLDQGLQFLIQYYNGEERAKGNILERFSAQQFPDLHSELNLSSLELGDSALYFCASSDDSIHGYTFGSGTRLTVV.